This T cell receptor (beta chain) originates from a study of cytomegalovirus exposure and HLA in healthy donors. Study results and caveats: TCR beta V- and J-gene trimming was later associated with a missense DCLRE1C variant. Through in vitro validation, three CMV-associated chains were shown to be specific for CMV antigens. Both high specificity and high sensitivity reportedly marked the classifier's diagnosis of cytomegalovirus status. As a later analysis showed, several of the most significant clusters appeared to be linked to common viral pathogens.

This PCR relied on a set of 60 Vbeta primers and 13 Jbeta primers. TCRdb's table, derived via immunoSEQ multiplex PCR, lists solely in-frame clones and lacks some. The sample shows around 200,000 clones, about 59% of them seen only once. This clone was counted a single time. As yet, its antigen is unknown. The TCR was taken from a man aged 40-49 years in good health and CMV-seronegative. Sequencing input: PBMCs.

The CDR3 protein is CASSTSGTTGAEAFF. CDR3 sequence (DNA): TGTGCCAGTAGTACCTCCGGGACCACAGGGGCTGAAGCTTTCTTT. The chain carries TRBV19 and TRBJ1-1; 7 nucleotides align to TRBD1. Losses at the gene ends were 4 bases for V and 6 bases for J; bases not matched to a gene: 11. Germline V CDR1 and CDR2: LNHDA, SQIVND (reference sequence). The length of the CDR3 is 15 residues.